The 9 T cell receptor beta chains reported below all come from one sample, sequenced in a study of cytomegalovirus exposure and HLA in healthy donors. Primers: 60 Vbeta forward and 13 Jbeta reverse. Using immunoSEQ multiplex PCR, the repertoire was profiled, and TCRdb retains in-frame clones only, with some absent. The profile shows 180,000 or so clones, 78% of them singletons. The sample was PBMCs. Every receptor here comes from a female donor in good health and CMV-seronegative.

This clone was detected only a few times. The junction departs from the called germline gene at one end, perhaps through a read error. The CDR3, as DNA: TGTTCCAGCAGCTTAGCTGGCAGGAACTTCTATGGCTACACCTTC. This gives the protein CSSSLAGRNFYGYTF. This chain joins TRBV7-9 and TRBJ1-2; D is undetermined. The CDR3 is made up of 15 amino acids. Germline CDR1 is SEHNR and CDR2 is FQNEAQ (reference sequence).

This sequence joins TRBV4-1 and TRBJ2-5; tentative D call: TRBD2 (5 bases). Germline V gene lookup returns CDR1 MGHRA and CDR2 YSYEKL. Trimming shortened V by 2 bases and J by 1 base, and 11 bases separated the two germline ends. The CDR3 extends over 15 amino acids. CDR3 sequence (DNA): TGCGCCAGCAGCCAACTTGGACTTTCCCAAGAGACCCAGTACTTC. It specifies CASSQLGLSQETQYF.

This clone has only one observation. The chain is built from TRBV25-1 and TRBJ1-4; the D is unclear. CDR1 is MGHDK, CDR2 SYGVNS, per germline. Trimming took 0 bases from V and 5 from J, leaving 10 bases between them. The CDR3 contains 15 residues. For the CDR3, the DNA is TGTGCCAGCAGTGAATATGCTCGGTCGAATGAAAAACTGTTTTTT. This encodes CASSEYARSNEKLFF.

This chain joins TRBV7-2 and TRBJ2-5; D is uncertain. Germline assignment: CDR1 SGHTA and CDR2 FQGNSA. The CDR3 loop spans 14 amino acids. Trimming removed 5 bases at V and 1 base at J, with 11 bases between. CDR3 sequence (DNA): TGTGCCAGCAGCCGCAGGCGAACCCAAGAGACCCAGTACTTC. The encoded protein is CASSRRRTQETQYF. The full variable domain, its missing parts supplied by reference TRBV7-2 and TRBJ2-5, is GAGVSQSPSNKVTEKGKDVELRCDPISGHTALYWYRQSLGQGLEFLIYFQGNSAPDKSGLPSDRFSAERTGGSVSTLTIQRTQQEDSAVYLCASSRRRTQETQYFGPGTRLLVL.

This clone showed up just once. The chain carries TRBV6-1 and TRBJ2-7, with a tentative D call TRBD2 (6 bases). The CDR3 contains 15 residues. V shed 6 bases and J shed 2 bases, with 17 bases lying between them. Germline lookup yields CDR1 MNHNS and CDR2 SASEGT. CDR3: CASSVGGARTYEQYF. Written as DNA, the CDR3 is TGTGCCAGCAGCGTGGGGGGAGCGCGGACCTACGAGCAGTACTTC.

V is TRBV19 and J is TRBJ2-1; 12 positions agree with TRBD2. V shed 8 bases, J shed 10 bases, and the junction held 12 bases outside the gene matches. Germline-derived CDR1 and CDR2 are LNHDA and SQIVND (reference sequence). The CDR3 is 15 amino acids. The CDR3 bases are TGTGCCAGTGGGACCGGGACTAGCGGGTTGGGGGAGCAGTTCTTC. It yields the protein CASGTGTSGLGEQFF.

Turning to this clone: Other DNA sequences in this specimen translate into the identical CDR3. The chain joins TRBV27 to TRBJ1-2, with TRBD1 identical over 7 bases. Losses at the gene ends were 0 bases for V and 6 bases for J; bases not matched to a gene: 1. The CDR3 totals 13 residues. CDR1 MNHEY and CDR2 SMNVEV come from the germline V gene (reference sequence). The CDR3 coding sequence is TGTGCCAGCAGTTTATCGGGACAGAATGGCTACACCTTC. Its translation is CASSLSGQNGYTF.

The chain has TRBV30 and TRBJ2-1; TRBD1 aligns across 8 bases. Germline trimming cut 5 bases from V and 1 base from J; bases unmatched to any gene: 7. The CDR3 sequence is 15 residues long. Germline loops: CDR1 GTSNPN, CDR2 SVGIG (reference sequence). CDR3 DNA sequence: TGTGCCTGGGGACAGGGCCTAGGGTCCTACAATGAGCAGTTCTTC. Amino acid sequence: CAWGQGLGSYNEQFF.

This clone was picked up a small number of times. The CDR3 reads CASSGRGIKYEQYF. Written as DNA, the CDR3 is TGTGCCAGCAGTGGCCGAGGGATTAAATACGAGCAGTACTTC. V and J are TRBV6-5 and TRBJ2-7; D may be TRBD2 (5 bases). The CDR3 contains 14 residues. V lost 5 bases to trimming and J lost 4 bases, with 15 bases between them. Germline CDR1 and CDR2: MNHEY and SVGAGI.